This paragraph reports one TCR beta chain. The table came from immunoSEQ multiplex PCR; TCRdb's copy has only in-frame clones and leaves some out. The repertoire holds about 50,000 clones, with 70% to 80% as singletons. This entry is derived from a study of blood T cell repertoires in COVID-19. Across the whole study: Researchers got acute and convalescent COVID-19 samples from the United States, Italy and Spain. From T cells, B-cell-depleted T cells, or PBMCs came the material, which was cDNA or gDNA.

This CDR3 spans 15 amino acids. V trimming: 6 bases; J trimming: 4 bases; junction bases outside the gene matches: 6. Germline loops: CDR1 MDHEN, CDR2 SYDVKM. The receptor comes from an older man with acute or convalescent COVID-19. This chain links TRBV28 with TRBJ2-1, with 10 bases that match TRBD1. Sequencing used peripheral blood. Here the CDR3 reads CASRSGQGSYNEQFF. CDR3 DNA sequence: TGTGCCAGCAGGTCGGGACAGGGGTCTTACAATGAGCAGTTCTTC.